This TCR beta chain was sequenced in a study of blood T cell repertoires in COVID-19. Assay: immunoSEQ multiplex PCR; the TCRdb copy retains only in-frame clones and omits some. The table has roughly 250,000 clones, approximately 85% seen once; the top ten hold over 1.5%. This clone was detected once. This CDR3 has 14 residues. The V end lost 1 base, the J end lost 9 bases, and 16 bases lay between the germline ends. Germline V gene lookup returns CDR1 LGHDT and CDR2 YNNKEL (reference sequence). The sequencing sample was made of PBMCs or T cells enriched from blood (not recorded which). V is TRBV3-1 (or the pseudogene TRBV3-2) and J is TRBJ2-7; tentatively, D is TRBD1 (5 bases). The clonotype originates from a woman aged 45-65 years who had recovered from COVID-19. The CDR3 region is CASSQVVTATRQYF. The CDR3 DNA follows: TGTGCCAGCAGCCAAGTCGTGACAGCTACGAGGCAGTACTTC.